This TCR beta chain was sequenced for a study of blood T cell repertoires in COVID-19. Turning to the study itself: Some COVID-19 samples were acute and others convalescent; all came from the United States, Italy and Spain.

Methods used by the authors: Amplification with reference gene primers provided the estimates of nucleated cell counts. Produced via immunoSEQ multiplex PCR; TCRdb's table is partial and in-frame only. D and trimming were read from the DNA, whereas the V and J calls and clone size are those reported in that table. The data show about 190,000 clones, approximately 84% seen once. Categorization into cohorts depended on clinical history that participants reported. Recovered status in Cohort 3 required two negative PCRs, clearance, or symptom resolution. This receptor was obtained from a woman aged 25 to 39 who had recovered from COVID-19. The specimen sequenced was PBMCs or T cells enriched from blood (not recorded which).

In DNA, the CDR3 is TGTGCCAGCTCACCACGGACTGAAGGCGAGCAGTACTTC. Residues: CASSPRTEGEQYF. The chain recombines TRBV18 with TRBJ2-7, with D tentatively TRBD2 (5 bases). Germline loops: CDR1 KGHSH, CDR2 LQKENI. The CDR3 length is 13 residues. Deletions cut 1 base from V and 6 bases from J, with 10 bases between.